The 22 T cell receptor beta chains below were found in one sample sequenced in a study of T cell responses to AZD1222 COVID-19 vaccine. Here immunoSEQ multiplex PCR was the method, and the copy in TCRdb shows in-frame clones only, minus some. The table records about 130,000 clones, 88% of them present only once. The sample was peripheral blood, taken 28 days after the second AZD1222 dose. All receptors come from an adult who received the AZD1222 COVID-19 vaccine.

This clone was recorded once. The CDR3 bases are TGCGCCAGCAGCCCGGGCGGGAAACCTAATGAAAAACTGTTTTTT. The encoded protein is CASSPGGKPNEKLFF. The J gene is TRBJ1-4, the V gene TRBV5-1, with D uncertain. The germline CDR1 and CDR2 sequences are SGHRS and YFSETQ. The CDR3 contains 15 residues. Trimming removed 4 bases from V and 3 bases from J, with 13 bases in between.

V usage is TRBV7-6 and J usage is TRBJ2-1, with 9 bases lining up with TRBD2. Germline CDR1 is SGHVS and CDR2 is FNYEAQ. With 2 bases clipped from V and 8 bases from J, the junction kept 10 bases outside the gene matches. The CDR3 has 16 amino acids. The DNA of the CDR3 is TGTGCCAGCAGCTTAAAGTCGAGCGGGAGGTGGGATGAGCAGTTCTTC. Amino acid sequence: CASSLKSSGRWDEQFF.

This rearrangement joins TRBV6-1 to TRBJ2-7, with 9 bases lining up with TRBD2. The CDR3 consists of 16 residues. J gave up 2 bases and V 2 bases, and 7 bases lay outside the gene matches. Germline V CDR1 and CDR2: MNHNS, SASEGT. CDR3 DNA: TGTGCCAGCAGTGAACGGGCATGGACTAGCGCCTACGAGCAGTACTTC. Its protein product is CASSERAWTSAYEQYF.

This chain joins TRBV19 and TRBJ1-2; D is unclear. This CDR3 is 15 amino acids long. The ends were cut back, 2 bases at V and 8 bases at J, with 18 bases in the middle. CDR1 and CDR2 from the germline V gene are LNHDA and SQIVND (reference sequence). The CDR3 DNA reads TGTGCCAGTAGTATATATACCGGGCCCCTTGTGGGCTACACCTTC. Translating gives CASSIYTGPLVGYTF. The whole variable domain, remainder taken from reference TRBV19 and TRBJ1-2, is DGGITQSPKYLFRKEGQNVTLSCEQNLNHDAMYWYRQDPGQGLRLIYYSQIVNDFQKGDIAEGYSVSREKKESFPLTVTSAQKNPTAFYLCASSIYTGPLVGYTFGSGTRLTVV.

J is TRBJ2-3 and V is TRBV7-9, with TRBD2 identical over 10 bases. There are 17 residues in the CDR3. In germline, CDR1 is SEHNR, CDR2 FQNEAQ (reference sequence). V was clipped by 2 bases and J by 0 bases; unmatched bases: 5. The CDR3 loop reads CASSLRTSGHSTDTQYF. CDR3 in DNA: TGTGCCAGCAGCTTACGGACTAGCGGCCATAGCACAGATACGCAGTATTTT.

A few counts support this clone. This chain joins TRBV5-1 and TRBJ1-1, with 9 positions matching TRBD1. The CDR3 is 17 residues long. Losses at the gene ends were 1 base for V and 4 bases for J; bases not matched to a gene: 11. Germline values: CDR1 SGHRS, CDR2 YFSETQ. CDR3 loop: CASSLLSGQGVVTEAFF. The DNA of the CDR3 is TGCGCCAGCAGCTTGTTATCGGGACAGGGAGTGGTCACTGAAGCTTTCTTT.

V and J are TRBV6-1 and TRBJ2-6; TRBD1 matches at 10 bases. The CDR3 is 19 amino acids. With 4 bases clipped from V and 4 bases from J, the junction kept 13 bases outside the gene matches. CDR1 is MNHNS, CDR2 SASEGT, per germline. CDR3 coding DNA: TGTGCCAGCAGTGGCCGACCGACAGGGGGCGGCTCCGGGGCCAACGTCCTGACTTTC. Its protein product is CASSGRPTGGGSGANVLTF.

The chain combines TRBV6-4 with TRBJ2-1; D is undetermined. The CDR3 contains 12 residues. V shed 3 bases and J shed 7 bases, with 7 bases lying between them. Germline V gives CDR1 MRHNA, CDR2 SNTAGT. For the CDR3, the DNA is TGTGCCAGCAGTGAGATTGGAAATGAGCAGTTCTTC. The encoded protein is CASSEIGNEQFF.

The genes are TRBV30 and TRBJ2-3; unclear D gene. The CDR3 spans 14 residues. Germline V gene data show CDR1 as GTSNPN and CDR2 as SVGIG (reference sequence). V lost 0 bases and J 2 bases, leaving 9 bases between the germline ends. This chain's CDR3 is CAWSVNGYTDTQYF. Written as DNA, the CDR3 is TGTGCCTGGAGTGTAAACGGGTACACAGATACGCAGTATTTT. Complete variable domain (other parts from reference TRBV30 and TRBJ2-3): SQTIHQWPATLVQPVGSPLSLECTVEGTSNPNLYWYRQAAGRGLQLLFYSVGIGQISSEVPQNLSASRPQDRQFILSSKKLLLSDSGFYLCAWSVNGYTDTQYFGPGTRLTVL.

This clone came up once. This chain connects TRBV5-1 to TRBJ1-2; D perhaps matches TRBD1 (5 bases). The CDR3 length is 14 residues. Deletions cut 4 bases from V and 8 bases from J, with 18 bases between. The germline V gene encodes CDR1 SGHRS and CDR2 YFSETQ. CDR3 in DNA: TGCGCCAGCAGCGAGGGGACGGTCCCGCGCGGCTACACCTTC. This gives the protein CASSEGTVPRGYTF.

This chain joins TRBV27 and TRBJ2-1; the match to TRBD2 covers 10 bases. The CDR3 is 15 residues long. The junction had 9 bases not matched to a gene; V was cut back by 7 bases and J by 6 bases. Germline lookup yields CDR1 MNHEY and CDR2 SMNVEV (reference sequence). The CDR3 coding sequence is TGTGCCAGCAATCCTCCGGGACTAGCGCGCAATGAGCAGTTCTTC. Amino acid sequence: CASNPPGLARNEQFF.

The chain uses TRBV27 and TRBJ1-1; D is uncertain. V was trimmed by 5 bases and J by 10 bases, leaving 14 bases between them. Germline CDR1 reads MNHEY; CDR2 reads SMNVEV (reference sequence). The CDR3 is made up of 12 amino acids. The chain's CDR3 is CASSPQGPGAFF. For the CDR3, the DNA is TGTGCCAGCAGTCCCCAAGGTCCTGGAGCTTTCTTT.

The chain has TRBV28 and TRBJ2-7, with TRBD2 matching over 7 bases. J gave up 3 bases and V 2 bases, and 10 bases lay outside the gene matches. The CDR3 totals 16 residues. Germline CDR1 is MDHEN and CDR2 is SYDVKM. The CDR3 reads CASSLEDGRPGYEQYF. The CDR3 region has the DNA TGTGCCAGCAGTTTAGAGGACGGGAGGCCGGGCTACGAGCAGTACTTC.

The chain combines TRBV30 with TRBJ1-1; D is ambiguous. Germline V lookup: CDR1 GTSNPN, CDR2 SVGIG (reference sequence). V was pared by 6 bases and J by 1 base, with 12 bases between. The CDR3 covers 13 residues. The CDR3 DNA sequence: TGTGCCTGCCTGACGTCTGGGAACACTGAAGCTTTCTTT. Translated: CACLTSGNTEAFF.

In regard to this clone: One junction end disagrees with the germline gene, perhaps due to a read error. V is TRBV7-7 and J is TRBJ2-2; TRBD2 matches at 10 bases. Germline V gene lookup returns CDR1 SSHAT and CDR2 FNYEAQ (reference sequence). The CDR3 extends over 16 amino acids. In nucleotides, the CDR3 is TGTGCTAGCAGCTACACTAGCGGGGTGAACACCGGGGAGCTGTTTTTT. Amino acids: CASSYTSGVNTGELFF.

This chain uses TRBV4-3 with TRBJ1-1, with D possibly TRBD1 on 5 matching bases. Trimming pared 1 base from V and 3 bases from J, leaving 9 bases between. Germline-derived CDR1 and CDR2 are LGHNA and YSLEER. The CDR3 covers 14 residues. The CDR3 protein is CASSQGGMDTEAFF. The CDR3 nucleotides read TGCGCCAGCAGCCAAGGGGGGATGGACACTGAAGCTTTCTTT.

The sample holds a few counts of this clone. This same CDR3 is encoded by further DNA sequences in the sample. The genes are TRBV20-1 and TRBJ2-7; 10 bases match TRBD1. The CDR3 spans 11 residues. V was clipped by 5 bases and J by 5 bases; unmatched bases: 0. Per the germline V gene, CDR1 is DFQATT and CDR2 is SNEGSKA (reference sequence). The CDR3 region has the DNA TGCAGTGCTGGACAGGGGGACGAGCAGTACTTC. Translating gives CSAGQGDEQYF.

The V call is TRBV28, the J call TRBJ1-1; no clear D. Per the germline V gene, CDR1 is MDHEN and CDR2 is SYDVKM. The length of the CDR3 is 14 residues. Between the trimmed V and J ends, which lost 6 bases and 1 base, there was a span of 12 bases. This CDR3 is CASSPWAGNTEAFF. CDR3 coding DNA: TGTGCCAGCAGCCCGTGGGCGGGGAACACTGAAGCTTTCTTT.

The chain combines TRBV2 with TRBJ1-6, with D hard to call. Trimming removed 4 bases from V and 16 bases from J, with 8 bases in between. This CDR3 is 10 amino acids long. CDR1 is SNHLY and CDR2 is FYNNEI in the germline V gene. DNA for the CDR3: TGTGCCAGCAGTGGGCGACGACTCCACTTT. As protein: CASSGRRLHF.

The chain has TRBV10-3 and TRBJ1-2; 8 bases fit TRBD1. CDR1 ENHRY and CDR2 SYGVKD come from the germline V gene. The junction had 7 bases not matched to a gene; V was cut back by 0 bases and J by 4 bases. There are 16 residues in the CDR3. The CDR3 DNA follows: TGTGCCATCAGTGAGTCGGTCTGGACAGGGAGCTATGGCTACACCTTC. This encodes CAISESVWTGSYGYTF.

The rearrangement joins TRBV5-1 to TRBJ2-2, with D possibly matching TRBD2 (6 bases). Germline values: CDR1 SGHRS, CDR2 YFSETQ. V was shortened by 0 bases and J by 6 bases, with 9 bases between the two germline ends. The CDR3 consists of 14 residues. The CDR3 region is CASSLVGGPGELFF. CDR3 nucleotide sequence: TGCGCCAGCAGCTTGGTGGGAGGTCCCGGGGAGCTGTTTTTT.

The rearrangement links TRBV2 to TRBJ1-2; possible D gene TRBD1, 6 bases. Germline V lookup: CDR1 SNHLY, CDR2 FYNNEI. With 5 bases removed from V and 3 bases from J, the gap between germline ends came to 13 bases. This CDR3 is 14 amino acids long. CDR3 loop: CASSRTEPYYGYTF. CDR3 DNA sequence: TGTGCCAGCAGTCGGACAGAACCCTACTATGGCTACACCTTC. Full variable domain (missing parts from reference TRBV2 and TRBJ1-2): EPEVTQTPSHQVTQMGQEVILRCVPISNHLYFYWYRQILGQKVEFLVSFYNNEISEKSEIFDDQFSVERPDGSNFTLKIRSTKLEDSAMYFCASSRTEPYYGYTFGSGTRLTVV.